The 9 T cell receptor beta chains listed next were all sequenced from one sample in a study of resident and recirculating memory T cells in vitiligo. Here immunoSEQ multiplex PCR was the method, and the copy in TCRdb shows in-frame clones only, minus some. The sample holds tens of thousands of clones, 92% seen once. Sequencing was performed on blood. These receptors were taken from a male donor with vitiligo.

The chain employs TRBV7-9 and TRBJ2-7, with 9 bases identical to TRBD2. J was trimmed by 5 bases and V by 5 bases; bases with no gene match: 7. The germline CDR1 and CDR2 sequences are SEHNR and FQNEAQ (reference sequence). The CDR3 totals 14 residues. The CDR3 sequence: CASSPLAGTHEQYF. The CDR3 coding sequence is TGTGCCAGCAGCCCACTAGCGGGCACCCACGAGCAGTACTTC.

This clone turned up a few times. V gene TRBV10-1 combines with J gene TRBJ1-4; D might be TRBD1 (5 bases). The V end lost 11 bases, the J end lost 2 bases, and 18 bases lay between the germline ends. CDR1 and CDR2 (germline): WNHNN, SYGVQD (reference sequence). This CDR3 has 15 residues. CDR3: CASNAPGGTNEKLFF. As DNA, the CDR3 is TGCGCCTCCAACGCCCCGGGGGGGACTAATGAAAAACTGTTTTTT.

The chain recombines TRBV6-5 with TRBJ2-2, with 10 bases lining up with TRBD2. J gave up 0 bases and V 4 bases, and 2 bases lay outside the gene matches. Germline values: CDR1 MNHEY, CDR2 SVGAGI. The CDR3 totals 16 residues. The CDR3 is CASSLGLAANTGELFF. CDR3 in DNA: TGTGCCAGCAGTTTAGGACTAGCGGCGAACACCGGGGAGCTGTTTTTT.

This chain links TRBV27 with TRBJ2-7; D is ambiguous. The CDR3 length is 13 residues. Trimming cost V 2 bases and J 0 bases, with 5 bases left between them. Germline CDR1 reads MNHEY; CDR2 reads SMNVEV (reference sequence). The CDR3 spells CASSLGLSYEQYF. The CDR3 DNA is TGTGCCAGCAGTTTAGGGCTCTCCTACGAGCAGTACTTC.

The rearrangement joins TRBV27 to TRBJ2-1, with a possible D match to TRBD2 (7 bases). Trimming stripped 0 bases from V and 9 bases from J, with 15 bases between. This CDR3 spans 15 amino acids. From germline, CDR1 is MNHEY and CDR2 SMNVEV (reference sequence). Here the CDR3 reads CASSLSGGGIGEQFF. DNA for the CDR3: TGTGCCAGCAGTTTATCGGGAGGGGGGATTGGTGAGCAGTTCTTC.

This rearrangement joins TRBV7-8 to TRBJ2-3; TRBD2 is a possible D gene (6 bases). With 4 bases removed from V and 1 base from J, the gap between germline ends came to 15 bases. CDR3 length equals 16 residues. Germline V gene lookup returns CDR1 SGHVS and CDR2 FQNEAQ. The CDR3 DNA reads TGTGCCAGCAGCTGGGGGGTTTTAGTCGGCACAGATACGCAGTATTTT. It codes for CASSWGVLVGTDTQYF. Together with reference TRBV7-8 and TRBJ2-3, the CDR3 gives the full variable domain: GAGVSQSPRYKVAKRGQDVALRCDPISGHVSLFWYQQALGQGPEFLTYFQNEAQLDKSGLPSDRFFAERPEGSVSTLKIQRTQQEDSAVYLCASSWGVLVGTDTQYFGPGTRLTVL.

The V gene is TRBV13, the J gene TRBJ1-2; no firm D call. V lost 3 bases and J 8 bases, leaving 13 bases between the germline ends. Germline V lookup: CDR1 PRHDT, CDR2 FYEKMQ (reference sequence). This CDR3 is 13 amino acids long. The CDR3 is CASSFGGLTGYTF. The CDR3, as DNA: TGTGCCAGCAGCTTTGGCGGACTGACGGGCTACACCTTC. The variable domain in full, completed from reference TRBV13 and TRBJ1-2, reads AAGVIQSPRHLIKEKRETATLKCYPIPRHDTVYWYQQGPGQDPQFLISFYEKMQSDKGSIPDRFSAQQFSDYHSELNMSSLELGDSALYFCASSFGGLTGYTFGSGTRLTVV.

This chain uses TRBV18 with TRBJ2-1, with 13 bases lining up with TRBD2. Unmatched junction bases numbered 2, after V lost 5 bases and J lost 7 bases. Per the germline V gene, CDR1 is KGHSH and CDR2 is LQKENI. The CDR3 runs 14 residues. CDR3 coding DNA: TGTGCCAGCTCAGAGACTAGCGGGAGGAATGAGCAGTTCTTC. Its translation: CASSETSGRNEQFF. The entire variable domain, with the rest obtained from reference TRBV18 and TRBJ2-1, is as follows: NAGVMQNPRHLVRRRGQEARLRCSPMKGHSHVYWYRQLPEEGLKFMVYLQKENIIDESGMPKERFSAEFPKEGPSILRIQQVVRGDSAAYFCASSETSGRNEQFFGPGTRLTVL.

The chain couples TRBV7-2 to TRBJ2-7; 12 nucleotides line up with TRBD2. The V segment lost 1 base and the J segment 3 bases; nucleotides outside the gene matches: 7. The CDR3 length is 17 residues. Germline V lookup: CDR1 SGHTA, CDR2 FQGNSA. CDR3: CASSLGGLAGGGYEQYF. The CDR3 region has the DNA TGTGCCAGCAGCTTAGGGGGACTAGCGGGTGGGGGCTACGAGCAGTACTTC.